The clone carrying this T cell receptor beta chain was found once. Its specificity is unknown. The V and J ends lost 3 bases and 1 base, in that order; junction bases with no gene match: 11. The CDR3 is 18 residues long. Germline CDR1 LGHNT, CDR2 FRNRAP. The run of the v3.0 immunoSEQ assay was at survey level. Produced via immunoSEQ multiplex PCR; TCRdb's table is partial and in-frame only. The data contain about 16,000 clones, 88% of them singletons. This sample is drawn from a study of long-term antiretroviral therapy in people with HIV. Regarding the study as a whole: ART adherence was not documented, and neither viral resistance nor therapy changes had any data. Diversity rose after ART but stayed below transplant donor controls.

Every participant with HIV received treatment in the United States. The chain combines TRBV12-5 with TRBJ1-2; 10 bases line up with TRBD1. Sample: unsorted PBMCs, taken 2.2 to 2.3 years before starting antiretroviral therapy. The receptor was isolated from a woman aged 25-40 years with HIV. CDR3 nucleotides: TGTGCTAGTGGTTTCTCCGGGACAGGGGATACGGGTAACTATGGCTACACCTTC. Residues: CASGFSGTGDTGNYGYTF.